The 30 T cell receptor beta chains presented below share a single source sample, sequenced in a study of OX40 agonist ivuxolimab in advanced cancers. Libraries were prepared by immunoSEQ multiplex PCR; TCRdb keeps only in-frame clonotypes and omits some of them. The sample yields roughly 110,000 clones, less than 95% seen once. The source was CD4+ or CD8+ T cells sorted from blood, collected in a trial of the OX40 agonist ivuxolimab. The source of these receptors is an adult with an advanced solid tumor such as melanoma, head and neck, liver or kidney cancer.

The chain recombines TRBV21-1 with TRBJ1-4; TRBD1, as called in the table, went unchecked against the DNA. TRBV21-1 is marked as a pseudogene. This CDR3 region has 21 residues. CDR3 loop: CASSGTRTEKCFGRTNEKLFF. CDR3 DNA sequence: TGTGCCAGCAGCGGAACCAGGACAGAAAAGTGTTTTGGGCGAACTAATGAAAAACTGTTTTTT.

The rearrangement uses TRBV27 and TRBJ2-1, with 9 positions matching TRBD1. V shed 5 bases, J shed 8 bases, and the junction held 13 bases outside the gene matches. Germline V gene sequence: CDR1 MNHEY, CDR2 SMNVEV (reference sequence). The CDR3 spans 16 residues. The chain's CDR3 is CASSPLGTGIRHEQFF. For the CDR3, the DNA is TGTGCCAGCAGTCCCCTCGGGACAGGGATACGACATGAGCAGTTCTTC.

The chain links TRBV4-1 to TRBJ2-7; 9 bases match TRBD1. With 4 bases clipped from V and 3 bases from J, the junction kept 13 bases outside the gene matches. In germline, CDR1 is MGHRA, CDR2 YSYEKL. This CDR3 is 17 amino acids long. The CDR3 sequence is CASSPISGTGNLYEQYF. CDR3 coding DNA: TGCGCCAGCAGCCCGATCTCCGGGACAGGGAATCTCTACGAGCAGTACTTC.

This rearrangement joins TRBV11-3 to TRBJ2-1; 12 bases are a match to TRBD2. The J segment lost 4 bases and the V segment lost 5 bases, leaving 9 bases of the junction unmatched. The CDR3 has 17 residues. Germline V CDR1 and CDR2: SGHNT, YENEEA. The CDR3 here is CASSPRLAGALYNEQFF. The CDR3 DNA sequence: TGTGCCAGCAGCCCCCGACTAGCGGGGGCCCTTTACAATGAGCAGTTCTTC.

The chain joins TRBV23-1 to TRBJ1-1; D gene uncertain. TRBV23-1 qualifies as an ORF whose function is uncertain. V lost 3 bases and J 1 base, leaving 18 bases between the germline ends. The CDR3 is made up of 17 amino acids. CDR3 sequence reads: CASSHLIGLGGNTEAFF. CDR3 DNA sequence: TGCGCCAGCAGTCACCTCATCGGTCTTGGCGGGAACACTGAAGCTTTCTTT.

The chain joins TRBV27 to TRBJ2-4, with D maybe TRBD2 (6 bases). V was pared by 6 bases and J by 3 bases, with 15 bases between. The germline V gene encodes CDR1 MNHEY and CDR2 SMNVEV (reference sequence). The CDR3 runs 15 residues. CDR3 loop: CASRPRDWNKNIQYF. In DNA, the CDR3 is TGTGCCAGCAGACCCCGGGACTGGAACAAAAACATTCAGTACTTC.

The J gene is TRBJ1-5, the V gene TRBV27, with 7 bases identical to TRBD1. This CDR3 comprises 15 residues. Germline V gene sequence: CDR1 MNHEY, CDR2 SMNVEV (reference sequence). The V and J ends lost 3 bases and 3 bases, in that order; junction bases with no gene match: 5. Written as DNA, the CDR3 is TGTGCCAGCAGTTTCGGAGGGGGCCTCAATCAGCCCCAGCATTTT. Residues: CASSFGGGLNQPQHF.

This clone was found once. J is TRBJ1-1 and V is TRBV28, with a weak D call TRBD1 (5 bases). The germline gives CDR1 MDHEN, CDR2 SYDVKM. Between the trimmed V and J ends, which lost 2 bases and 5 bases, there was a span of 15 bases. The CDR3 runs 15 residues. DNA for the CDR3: TGTGCCAGCAGTTTAATCGGGCAGGGCTGGACTGAAGCTTTCTTT. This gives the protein CASSLIGQGWTEAFF.

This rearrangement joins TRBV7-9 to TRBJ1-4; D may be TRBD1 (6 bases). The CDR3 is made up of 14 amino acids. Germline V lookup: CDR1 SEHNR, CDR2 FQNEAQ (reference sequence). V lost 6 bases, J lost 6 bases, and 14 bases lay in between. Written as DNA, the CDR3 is TGTGCCAGCAGGCCGGGACACCCCGATGAAAAACTGTTTTTT. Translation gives CASRPGHPDEKLFF.

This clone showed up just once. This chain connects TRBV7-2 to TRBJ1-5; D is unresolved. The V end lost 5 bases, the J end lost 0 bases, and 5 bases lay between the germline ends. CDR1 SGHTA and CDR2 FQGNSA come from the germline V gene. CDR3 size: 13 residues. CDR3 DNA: TGTGCCAGCAGCCCTTATAGCAATCAGCCCCAGCATTTT. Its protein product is CASSPYSNQPQHF.

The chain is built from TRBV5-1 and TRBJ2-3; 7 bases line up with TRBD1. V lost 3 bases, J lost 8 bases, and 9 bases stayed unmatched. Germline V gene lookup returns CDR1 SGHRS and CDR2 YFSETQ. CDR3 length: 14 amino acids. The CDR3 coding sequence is TGCGCCAGCAGCTCATTGACAGGGTTAGGTACGCAGTATTTT. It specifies CASSSLTGLGTQYF.

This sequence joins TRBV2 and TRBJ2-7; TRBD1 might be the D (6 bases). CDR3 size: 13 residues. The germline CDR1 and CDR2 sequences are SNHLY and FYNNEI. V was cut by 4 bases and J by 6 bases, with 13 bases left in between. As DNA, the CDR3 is TGTGCCAGCAGTGGACAACAGGGCCGCGAGCAGTACTTC. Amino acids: CASSGQQGREQYF.

As DNA, the CDR3 is TGTGCCAGCACCGGAATGAACACTGAAGCTTTCTTT. This encodes CASTGMNTEAFF. The chain joins TRBV6-5 to TRBJ1-1, with D hard to call. The CDR3 consists of 12 residues. V shed 7 bases and J shed 0 bases, with 6 bases lying between them. Germline CDR1 reads MNHEY; CDR2 reads SVGAGI.

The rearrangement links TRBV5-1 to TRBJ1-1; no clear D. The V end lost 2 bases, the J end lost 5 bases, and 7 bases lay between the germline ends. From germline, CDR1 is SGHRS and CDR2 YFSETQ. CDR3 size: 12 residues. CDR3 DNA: TGCGCCAGCAGCTTAGAGGGAACTGAAGCTTTCTTT. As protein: CASSLEGTEAFF. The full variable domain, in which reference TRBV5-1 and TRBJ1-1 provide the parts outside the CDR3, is KAGVTQTPRYLIKTRGQQVTLSCSPISGHRSVSWYQQTPGQGLQFLFEYFSETQRNKGNFPGRFSGRQFSNSRSEMNVSTLELGDSALYLCASSLEGTEAFFGQGTRLTVV.

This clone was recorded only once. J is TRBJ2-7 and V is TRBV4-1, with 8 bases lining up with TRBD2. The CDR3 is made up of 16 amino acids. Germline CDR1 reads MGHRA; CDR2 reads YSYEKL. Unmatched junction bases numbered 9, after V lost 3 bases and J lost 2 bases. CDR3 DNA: TGCGCCAGCAGCCATCGGGAGGGGAATTTAGCCTACGAGCAGTACTTC. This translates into CASSHREGNLAYEQYF.

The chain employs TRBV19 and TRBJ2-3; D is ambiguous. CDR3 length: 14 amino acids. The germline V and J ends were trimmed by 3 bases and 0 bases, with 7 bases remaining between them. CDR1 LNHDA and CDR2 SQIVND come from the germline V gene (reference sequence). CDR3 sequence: CASSIKSSTDTQYF. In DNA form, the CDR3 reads TGTGCCAGTAGTATTAAATCTAGCACAGATACGCAGTATTTT.

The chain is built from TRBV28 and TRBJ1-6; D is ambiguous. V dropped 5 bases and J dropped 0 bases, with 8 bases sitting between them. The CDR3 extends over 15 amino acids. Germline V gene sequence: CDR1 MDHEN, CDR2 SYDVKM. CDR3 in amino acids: CASSPLSSYNSPLHF. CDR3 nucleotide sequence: TGTGCCAGCAGTCCCCTGAGCTCCTATAATTCACCCCTCCACTTT.

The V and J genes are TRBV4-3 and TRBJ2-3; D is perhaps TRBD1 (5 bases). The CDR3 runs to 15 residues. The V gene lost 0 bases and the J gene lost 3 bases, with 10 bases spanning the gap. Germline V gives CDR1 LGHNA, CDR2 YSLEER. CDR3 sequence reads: CASSQDVTGTDTQYF. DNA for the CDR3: TGCGCCAGCAGCCAAGACGTTACAGGAACAGATACGCAGTATTTT.

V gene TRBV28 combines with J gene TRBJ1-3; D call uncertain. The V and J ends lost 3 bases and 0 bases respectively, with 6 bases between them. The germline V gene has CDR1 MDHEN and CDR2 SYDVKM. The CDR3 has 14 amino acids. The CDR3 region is CASSFPSSGNTIYF. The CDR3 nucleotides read TGTGCCAGCAGTTTTCCCAGCTCTGGAAACACCATATATTTT. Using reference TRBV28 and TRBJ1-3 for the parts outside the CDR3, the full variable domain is DVKVTQSSRYLVKRTGEKVFLECVQDMDHENMFWYRQDPGLGLRLIYFSYDVKMKEKGDIPEGYSVSREKKERFSLILESASTNQTSMYLCASSFPSSGNTIYFGEGSWLTVV.

The CDR3 DNA is TGTGCCAGCAGTTTAATCGAGGGCAGCTCCTACGAGCAGTACTTC. Its translation: CASSLIEGSSYEQYF. The chain joins TRBV27 to TRBJ2-7, with a weak D call TRBD2 (5 bases). This CDR3 is built from 15 residues. The V and J ends lost 2 bases and 0 bases respectively, with 11 bases between them. The germline V gene encodes CDR1 MNHEY and CDR2 SMNVEV (reference sequence).

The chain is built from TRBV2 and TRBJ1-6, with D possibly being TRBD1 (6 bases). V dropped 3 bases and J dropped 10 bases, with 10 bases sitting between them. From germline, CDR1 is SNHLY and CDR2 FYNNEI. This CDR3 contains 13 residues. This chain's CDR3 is CASSDTGYSPLHF. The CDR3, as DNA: TGTGCCAGCAGTGATACAGGGTACTCACCCCTCCACTTT.

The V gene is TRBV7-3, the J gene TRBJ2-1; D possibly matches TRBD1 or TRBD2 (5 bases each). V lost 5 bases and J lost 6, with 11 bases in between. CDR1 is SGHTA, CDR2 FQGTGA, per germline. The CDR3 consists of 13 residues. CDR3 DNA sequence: TGTGCCAGCAGCGGGGGAACGACCAATGAGCAGTTCTTC. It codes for CASSGGTTNEQFF.

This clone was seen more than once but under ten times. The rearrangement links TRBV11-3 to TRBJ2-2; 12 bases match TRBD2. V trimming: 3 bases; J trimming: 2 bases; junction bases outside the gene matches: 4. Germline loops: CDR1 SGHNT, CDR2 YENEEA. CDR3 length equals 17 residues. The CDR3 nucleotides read TGTGCCAGCAGCTTGGTACTAGCGGGAGGAAACACCGGGGAGCTGTTTTTT. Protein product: CASSLVLAGGNTGELFF. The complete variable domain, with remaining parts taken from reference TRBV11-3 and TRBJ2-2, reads EAGVVQSPRYKIIEKKQPVAFWCNPISGHNTLYWYLQNLGQGPELLIRYENEEAVDDSQLPKDRFSAERLKGVDSTLKIQPAELGDSAVYLCASSLVLAGGNTGELFFGEGSRLTVL.

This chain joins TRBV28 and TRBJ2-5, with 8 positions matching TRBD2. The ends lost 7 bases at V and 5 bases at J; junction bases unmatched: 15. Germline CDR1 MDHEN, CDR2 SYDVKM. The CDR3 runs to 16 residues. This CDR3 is CASKASGSKRYETQYF. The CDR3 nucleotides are TGTGCCAGCAAGGCTAGCGGGTCGAAAAGGTACGAGACCCAGTACTTC.

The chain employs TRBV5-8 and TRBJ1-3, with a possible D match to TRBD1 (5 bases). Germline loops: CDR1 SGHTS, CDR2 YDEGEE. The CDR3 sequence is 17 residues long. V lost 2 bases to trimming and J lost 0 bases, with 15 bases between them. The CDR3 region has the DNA TGTGCCAGCAGCTTCGGGGGACTGTCGGTCTCTGGAAACACCATATATTTT. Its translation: CASSFGGLSVSGNTIYF.

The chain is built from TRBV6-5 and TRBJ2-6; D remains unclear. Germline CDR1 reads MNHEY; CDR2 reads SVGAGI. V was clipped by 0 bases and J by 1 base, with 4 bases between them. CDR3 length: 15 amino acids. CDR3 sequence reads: CASSYSGSGANVLTF. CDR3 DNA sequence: TGTGCCAGCAGTTACTCCGGGTCTGGGGCCAACGTCCTGACTTTC.

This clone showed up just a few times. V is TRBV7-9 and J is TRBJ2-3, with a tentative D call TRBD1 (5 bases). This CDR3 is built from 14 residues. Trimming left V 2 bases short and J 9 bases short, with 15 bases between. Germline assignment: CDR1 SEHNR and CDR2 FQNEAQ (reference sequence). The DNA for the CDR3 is TGTGCCAGCAGCTTAATAGGGGTAAAGGGGACGCAGTATTTT. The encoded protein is CASSLIGVKGTQYF.

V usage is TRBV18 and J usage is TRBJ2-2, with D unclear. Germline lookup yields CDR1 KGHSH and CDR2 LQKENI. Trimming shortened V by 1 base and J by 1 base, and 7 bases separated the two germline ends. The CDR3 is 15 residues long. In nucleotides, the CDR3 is TGTGCCAGCTCACCACGAACAGTGAACACCGGGGAGCTGTTTTTT. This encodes CASSPRTVNTGELFF.

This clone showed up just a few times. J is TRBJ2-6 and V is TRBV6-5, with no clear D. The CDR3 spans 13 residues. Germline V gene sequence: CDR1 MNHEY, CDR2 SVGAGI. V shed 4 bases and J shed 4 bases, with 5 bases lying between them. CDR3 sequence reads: CASSFTGANVLTF. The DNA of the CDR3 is TGTGCCAGCAGTTTTACCGGGGCCAACGTCCTGACTTTC.

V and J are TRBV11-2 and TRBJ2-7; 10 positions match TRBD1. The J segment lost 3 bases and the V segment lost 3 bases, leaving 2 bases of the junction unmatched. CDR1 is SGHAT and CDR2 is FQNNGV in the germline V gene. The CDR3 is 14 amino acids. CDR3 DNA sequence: TGTGCCAGCAGCTTCGGGACAGGGGACTACGAGCAGTACTTC. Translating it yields CASSFGTGDYEQYF.